The 31 T cell receptor beta chains in this list originate from one sample, sequenced in a study of T cell repertoires in ileal Crohn's disease. Clones were sequenced by immunoSEQ multiplex PCR, and TCRdb holds only the in-frame ones, with some missing. The data contain 15,000 to 20,000 clones, about 66% of them seen just once; the ten biggest clones take up roughly 5.7%. Sequenced sample: ileal tissue. These receptors originate from an adult with Crohn's disease.

J is TRBJ2-3 and V is TRBV25-1; a possible D gene is TRBD1 (5 bases). V was shortened by 6 bases and J by 1 base, with 14 bases between the two germline ends. Germline assignment: CDR1 MGHDK and CDR2 SYGVNS. This CDR3 is built from 15 residues. CDR3 residues: CASRADITGTDTQYF. DNA for the CDR3: TGTGCCAGCAGGGCGGACATTACCGGCACAGATACGCAGTATTTT.

This clone has a single count. The chain recombines TRBV28 with TRBJ2-7; TRBD1 aligns across 12 bases. Per germline, CDR1 MDHEN and CDR2 SYDVKM. This CDR3 is built from 14 residues. Trimming took 4 bases from V and 13 from J; bases not matched to a gene: 11. CDR3 amino acids: CASSSGQGASLQYF. The CDR3 bases are TGTGCCAGCAGTTCGGGACAGGGGGCCAGTTTACAATACTTC.

This clone was detected once. The chain carries TRBV2 and TRBJ2-6; D unresolved. Germline values: CDR1 SNHLY, CDR2 FYNNEI. Trimming pared 6 bases from V and 2 bases from J, leaving 11 bases between. The CDR3 runs 15 residues. The CDR3 region is CASSPTRAGANVLTF. The CDR3 nucleotides are TGTGCCAGCAGCCCAACCCGAGCTGGGGCCAACGTCCTGACTTTC.

The table lists this clone with a count of one. The genes are TRBV2 and TRBJ1-6, with D unresolved. Germline V gene lookup returns CDR1 SNHLY and CDR2 FYNNEI. Trimming stripped 5 bases from V and 10 bases from J, with 18 bases between. This CDR3 has 15 amino acids. CDR3 DNA: TGTGCCAGCAGTTCGGGAGACGTCCGAGTCTCACCCCTCCACTTT. This encodes CASSSGDVRVSPLHF.

The chain carries TRBV7-9 and TRBJ1-2; possibly TRBD1 for D (6 bases). Germline-derived CDR1 and CDR2 are SEHNR and FQNEAQ (reference sequence). With 5 bases removed from V and 4 bases from J, the gap between germline ends came to 20 bases. CDR3 length: 16 residues. Here the CDR3 DNA reads TGTGCCAGCAGCCATCGGCAGGGGATTAGTGGCTATGGCTACACCTTC. This encodes CASSHRQGISGYGYTF. Full variable domain (rest looked up from reference TRBV7-9 and TRBJ1-2): DTGVSQNPRHKITKRGQNVTFRCDPISEHNRLYWYRQTLGQGPEFLTYFQNEAQLEKSRLLSDRFSAERPKGSFSTLEIQRTEQGDSAMYLCASSHRQGISGYGYTFGSGTRLTVV.

This clone was detected only a few times. The DNA for the CDR3 is TGCGCCAGCAGCCAAGATTACGCCGGGAAGAGCACAGATACGCAGTATTTT. This gives the protein CASSQDYAGKSTDTQYF. J is TRBJ2-3 and V is TRBV4-1; weak D call: TRBD2 (5 bases). Trimming left V 0 bases short and J 0 bases short, with 13 bases between. CDR1 is MGHRA and CDR2 is YSYEKL in the germline V gene. The CDR3 runs 17 residues.

The sample holds a few counts of this clone. The rearrangement links TRBV25-1 to TRBJ2-1, with 8 bases lining up with TRBD2. The CDR3 has 15 amino acids. V shed 2 bases and J 3 bases; nucleotides not matched to a gene: 3. Looked up from germline, CDR1 is MGHDK and CDR2 is SYGVNS. DNA of the CDR3: TGTGCCAGCAGTGAACGCGGGGGGAACTACAATGAGCAGTTCTTC. Its protein product is CASSERGGNYNEQFF.

The chain links TRBV29-1 to TRBJ2-4; TRBD1 matches at 7 bases. The V and J ends lost 0 bases and 4 bases, in that order; junction bases with no gene match: 6. Looked up from germline, CDR1 is SQVTM and CDR2 is ANQGSEA. The CDR3 contains 15 residues. CDR3 residues: CSVEDTGDLKNIQYF. In DNA, the CDR3 is TGCAGCGTTGAAGATACAGGGGATTTGAAAAACATTCAGTACTTC. Drawing the rest from reference TRBV29-1 and TRBJ2-4, the complete variable domain is SAVISQKPSRDICQRGTSLTIQCQVDSQVTMMFWYRQQPGQSLTLIATANQGSEATYESGFVIDKFPISRPNLTFSTLTVSNMSPEDSSIYLCSVEDTGDLKNIQYFGAGTRLSVL.

The rearrangement joins TRBV7-2 to TRBJ2-7, with TRBD1 matching over 10 bases. Trimming at V came to 4 bases and at J to 6 bases, leaving 9 bases not matched to a gene. Germline lookup yields CDR1 SGHTA and CDR2 FQGNSA. The CDR3 spans 15 residues. The CDR3 region has the DNA TGTGCCAGCAGCTACCCGGACAGGGGGATCTTCGAGCAGTACTTC. As protein: CASSYPDRGIFEQYF.

The chain employs TRBV11-3 and TRBJ1-1, with D unresolved. Trimming removed 0 bases at V and 10 bases at J, with 12 bases between. The CDR3 totals 13 residues. CDR1 SGHNT and CDR2 YENEEA come from the germline V gene. The CDR3 is CASSLESWQIAFF. CDR3 nucleotides: TGTGCCAGCAGCTTAGAGTCTTGGCAGATAGCTTTCTTT.

This clone was seen only a few times. The chain links TRBV27 to TRBJ2-6; the D gene is possibly TRBD1 (6 bases). The CDR3 has 14 residues. V lost 10 bases and J 0 bases, leaving 10 bases between the germline ends. Germline V gene data show CDR1 as MNHEY and CDR2 as SMNVEV (reference sequence). In nucleotides, the CDR3 is TGTGCCACAGGGGCGTACTCTGGGGCCAACGTCCTGACTTTC. Its protein product is CATGAYSGANVLTF.

The V and J genes are TRBV6-4 and TRBJ2-2; 8 nucleotides agree with TRBD1. The V gene end was trimmed by 7 bases and the J gene end by 3 bases; junction bases not matched to a gene: 1. The CDR3 consists of 13 residues. The germline gives CDR1 MRHNA, CDR2 SNTAGT. CDR3 sequence reads: CASKDRDTGELFF. The CDR3 DNA sequence: TGTGCCAGCAAGGACAGGGACACCGGGGAGCTGTTTTTT.

This clone appeared a single time. The chain combines TRBV19 with TRBJ1-2; 8 positions agree with TRBD1. This CDR3 contains 14 residues. V lost 2 bases to trimming and J lost 8 bases; unmatched junction nucleotides: 7. Germline V CDR1 and CDR2: LNHDA, SQIVND (reference sequence). The CDR3 DNA sequence: TGTGCCAGTAGTATATTGGCAGGGGGCTACGGCTACACCTTC. Translated, it gives CASSILAGGYGYTF. Complete variable domain (other parts from reference TRBV19 and TRBJ1-2): DGGITQSPKYLFRKEGQNVTLSCEQNLNHDAMYWYRQDPGQGLRLIYYSQIVNDFQKGDIAEGYSVSREKKESFPLTVTSAQKNPTAFYLCASSILAGGYGYTFGSGTRLTVV.

V usage is TRBV6-1 and J usage is TRBJ2-1; 7 bases fit TRBD2. The CDR3 is made up of 12 amino acids. V was pared by 6 bases and J by 12 bases, with 8 bases of the junction left unmatched. Germline CDR1 and CDR2: MNHNS and SASEGT. The CDR3, as DNA: TGTGCCAGCAGCCCGAGCGGGGACCTGCAGTTCTTC. It codes for CASSPSGDLQFF.

The rearrangement links TRBV6-1 to TRBJ2-7; maybe TRBD2 (5 bases). The CDR3 sequence is 13 residues long. V lost 4 bases and J lost 6, with 13 bases in between. Germline lookup yields CDR1 MNHNS and CDR2 SASEGT. DNA of the CDR3: TGTGCCAGCAGTGGGCAACTAGATCGCGAGCAGTACTTC. Translation gives CASSGQLDREQYF.

This rearrangement joins TRBV6-1 to TRBJ1-6; no reliable D call. There are 14 residues in the CDR3. The germline V gene has CDR1 MNHNS and CDR2 SASEGT. V lost 1 base and J 3 bases, leaving 4 bases between the germline ends. CDR3 DNA: TGTGCCAGCAGTGAAGGGCTCTATAATTCACCCCTCCACTTT. Encoded protein: CASSEGLYNSPLHF.

V usage is TRBV4-1 and J usage is TRBJ2-2, with D tentatively TRBD1 (6 bases). The CDR3 is 17 amino acids. V shed 1 base and J shed 3 bases, with 15 bases lying between them. Germline V lookup: CDR1 MGHRA, CDR2 YSYEKL. CDR3 in DNA: TGCGCCAGCAGCCAAGGAGGCAGTGCAGGGGACACCGGGGAGCTGTTTTTT. Its protein is CASSQGGSAGDTGELFF.

V is TRBV21-1 and J is TRBJ1-1; the D segment call TRBD1 is taken from the table without a DNA check. TRBV21-1 is a pseudogene. There are 12 residues in the CDR3. DNA of the CDR3: TGTGCCAGCAACTCAGGGGGCGTTGGAGCTTTCTTT. It is translated as CASNSGGVGAFF.

This clone has just a few counts. This sequence joins TRBV6-5 and TRBJ2-7; 7 nucleotides line up with TRBD2. The J segment lost 8 bases and the V segment lost 0 bases, leaving 10 bases of the junction unmatched. Germline V gene lookup returns CDR1 MNHEY and CDR2 SVGAGI. The length of the CDR3 is 15 residues. In DNA, the CDR3 is TGTGCCAGCAGTTACTCGACGGCGGGAGTGGGAAAGCAGTACTTC. Translating gives CASSYSTAGVGKQYF.

V gene TRBV5-1 combines with J gene TRBJ2-7; D gene unclear. The CDR3 has 14 amino acids. Germline assignment: CDR1 SGHRS and CDR2 YFSETQ. V lost 0 bases and J 2 bases, leaving 9 bases between the germline ends. In DNA form, the CDR3 reads TGCGCCAGCAGCTTGGTGTCAGAAGCCTACGAGCAGTACTTC. It yields the protein CASSLVSEAYEQYF.

The chain joins TRBV19 to TRBJ2-7, with 7 bases lining up with TRBD1. V dropped 3 bases and J dropped 2; count of bases not matched to a gene: 4. CDR1 is LNHDA and CDR2 is SQIVND in the germline V gene (reference sequence). The CDR3 sequence is 14 residues long. This CDR3 reads CASSIEGAAYEQYF. The CDR3, as DNA: TGTGCCAGTAGTATCGAGGGGGCCGCCTACGAGCAGTACTTC.

The chain employs TRBV4-2 and TRBJ2-2, with TRBD1 identical over 8 bases. Germline CDR1 reads LGHNA; CDR2 reads YNFKEQ. This CDR3 is built from 15 residues. Germline trimming cut 7 bases from V and 1 base from J; bases unmatched to any gene: 5. The CDR3 DNA follows: TGTGCCAGCAATAGGGGGACAGGGAACACCGGGGAGCTGTTTTTT. Translation gives CASNRGTGNTGELFF.

The chain has TRBV25-1 and TRBJ1-1; D uncertain. The CDR3 has 14 amino acids. Germline loops: CDR1 MGHDK, CDR2 SYGVNS. Trimming shortened V by 8 bases and J by 0 bases, and 13 bases separated the two germline ends. The CDR3 here is CASASRVMNTEAFF. The CDR3 nucleotides read TGTGCCAGCGCCTCTCGGGTTATGAACACTGAAGCTTTCTTT.

This clone was counted once. This rearrangement joins TRBV7-9 to TRBJ2-5; 11 bases map to TRBD2. From germline, CDR1 is SEHNR and CDR2 FQNEAQ (reference sequence). Trimming cost V 5 bases and J 1 base; bases outside gene matches: 3. The CDR3 covers 15 residues. CDR3 DNA sequence: TGTGCCAGCAGCCCCGGACTAGCGGGCCAAGAGACCCAGTACTTC. Translated: CASSPGLAGQETQYF.

This chain joins TRBV11-2 and TRBJ2-7; D uncertain. Germline CDR1 reads SGHAT; CDR2 reads FQNNGV. Trimming took off 2 bases at V and 0 bases at J, with 14 bases between the two ends. CDR3 length: 16 residues. The DNA for the CDR3 is TGTGCCAGCAGCTTAACGGCAGGCAGCCTCTCCTACGAGCAGTACTTC. Amino acids: CASSLTAGSLSYEQYF.

The V and J genes are TRBV2 and TRBJ1-6; D not resolved. CDR3 length equals 13 residues. Germline assignment: CDR1 SNHLY and CDR2 FYNNEI. The ends were cut back, 8 bases at V and 5 bases at J, with 10 bases in the middle. The CDR3 coding sequence is TGTGCCAGCGTCGGAGCCGATAATTCACCCCTCCACTTT. Translated, it gives CASVGADNSPLHF.

In its sample, this clone was seen once. The rearrangement joins TRBV5-6 to TRBJ1-5; 9 positions match TRBD1. Unmatched junction bases numbered 9, after V lost 4 bases and J lost 4 bases. CDR3 length equals 16 residues. The germline V gene has CDR1 SGHDT and CDR2 YYEEEE. The CDR3 nucleotides read TGTGCCAGCAGCCTTTGGGGACAGGGCTTAAATCAGCCCCAGCATTTT. This gives the protein CASSLWGQGLNQPQHF.

V is TRBV7-9 and J is TRBJ2-7, with a possible D match to TRBD1 (5 bases). The CDR3 is 14 residues long. Germline loops: CDR1 SEHNR, CDR2 FQNEAQ (reference sequence). Deletions cut 5 bases from V and 1 base from J, with 12 bases between. The CDR3 protein is CASSPQAGSYEQYF. The CDR3 DNA follows: TGTGCCAGCAGCCCCCAGGCAGGGTCCTACGAGCAGTACTTC.

CDR3 residues: CATSRLTDRYYGYTF. The CDR3, as DNA: TGTGCCACCAGCAGATTAACCGACAGGTACTATGGCTACACCTTC. V is TRBV15 and J is TRBJ1-2; D might be TRBD1 (6 bases). Trimming cost V 2 bases and J 3 bases, with 13 bases left between them. CDR1 LNHNV and CDR2 YYDKDF come from the germline V gene (reference sequence). The CDR3 length is 15 residues.

The chain uses TRBV6-6 and TRBJ1-2; weak D call: TRBD1 (5 bases). Germline values: CDR1 MNHNY, CDR2 SVGAGI (reference sequence). The CDR3 length is 14 residues. The V and J ends lost 0 bases and 2 bases respectively, with 7 bases between them. CDR3 in amino acids: CASSYSQGNYGYTF. The CDR3 DNA reads as TGTGCCAGCAGTTACTCGCAGGGCAACTATGGCTACACCTTC.

The chain combines TRBV5-4 with TRBJ2-1; a weak D match, TRBD2 (6 bases). Germline-derived CDR1 and CDR2 are SGHNT and YYREEE (reference sequence). This CDR3 has 13 residues. The V end lost 2 bases, the J end lost 8 bases, and 11 bases lay between the germline ends. The CDR3 DNA is TGTGCCAGCAGCTTCGGTGGCGGGGATGAGCAGTTCTTC. This encodes CASSFGGGDEQFF.